The 31 T cell receptor beta chains in this list originate from one sample, sequenced in a study of cytomegalovirus exposure and HLA in healthy donors (dated by TCRdb to about 2017). The library was prepared using the immunoSEQ multiplex PCR assay. For the multiplex PCR, a mixture combining 60 forward primers for TCR Vbeta segments and 13 reverse primers for TCR Jbeta segments was used. Sourced from immuneACCESS, this table was stored by TCRdb with only in-frame sequences that have V and J called. A share of the clones is absent; for the studies checked, an unresolved V gene accounts for under half, and the remainder has no known explanation. This sample holds some 200,000 clones; approximately 85% were observed only once. The ten largest clones capture roughly 0.8% of the sample. The sequenced material came from PBMCs. Receptor source: a woman younger than 30 in good health and CMV-seronegative.

The table lists this clone with a count of one. The rearrangement uses TRBV28 and TRBJ1-1; no firm D call. Looked up from germline, CDR1 is MDHEN and CDR2 is SYDVKM. Trimming cost V 3 bases and J 5 bases, with 7 bases left between them. This CDR3 is 12 amino acids long. The CDR3 reads CASSFPYTEAFF. In DNA, the CDR3 is TGTGCCAGCAGTTTCCCCTATACTGAAGCTTTCTTT.

The rearrangement uses TRBV19 and TRBJ1-2; maybe TRBD1 (5 bases). Germline CDR1 LNHDA, CDR2 SQIVND (reference sequence). Trimming left V 7 bases short and J 4 bases short, with 25 bases between. This CDR3 spans 17 amino acids. CDR3 in amino acids: CASTPVGGGGFSYGYTF. The CDR3 DNA reads TGTGCCAGTACCCCCGTGGGGGGAGGCGGTTTCAGCTATGGCTACACCTTC.

About this clone: The germline gene is not matched at one end of the junction; a read error may be the cause. CDR3: CASSPPWGGSEAFF. The CDR3, as DNA: TGTGCCAGCTCCCCACCGTGGGGAGGCTCTGAAGCTTTCTTT. The rearrangement joins TRBV18 to TRBJ1-1; D is uncertain. The CDR3 length is 14 residues. Germline CDR1 is KGHSH and CDR2 is LQKENI.

The chain recombines TRBV25-1 with TRBJ2-1; D is perhaps TRBD1 (5 bases). Germline V gene sequence: CDR1 MGHDK, CDR2 SYGVNS. The CDR3 length is 14 residues. The germline V and J ends were trimmed by 8 bases and 7 bases, with 18 bases remaining between them. This CDR3 reads CASSEGAGLNEQFF. For the CDR3, the DNA is TGTGCCAGCTCCGAAGGGGCAGGGCTGAATGAGCAGTTCTTC.

V is TRBV9 and J is TRBJ2-1; 10 bases are a match to TRBD2. The germline V gene has CDR1 SGDLS and CDR2 YYNGEE. This CDR3 has 17 residues. Trimming at V came to 4 bases and at J to 0 bases, leaving 7 bases not matched to a gene. DNA for the CDR3: TGTGCCAGCAGCCCCCGTTTAGCGGGAGGCTCCTACAATGAGCAGTTCTTC. This sequence encodes CASSPRLAGGSYNEQFF.

V and J are TRBV15 and TRBJ1-1, with D perhaps TRBD1 (5 bases). CDR1 is LNHNV, CDR2 YYDKDF, per germline (reference sequence). CDR3 size: 16 residues. V lost 8 bases and J 0 bases, leaving 19 bases between the germline ends. The CDR3 DNA reads as TGTGCCACCGGGGATGTTACAGGCCGAATGAACACTGAAGCTTTCTTT. Amino acid sequence: CATGDVTGRMNTEAFF.

This rearrangement joins TRBV10-1 to TRBJ1-2; D may be TRBD1 (5 bases). This CDR3 comprises 13 residues. The germline gives CDR1 WNHNN, CDR2 SYGVQD (reference sequence). V lost 3 bases, J lost 4 bases, and 9 bases lay in between. The CDR3 loop reads CASSELDSYGYTF. CDR3 sequence (DNA): TGCGCCAGCAGTGAACTCGACAGCTATGGCTACACCTTC.

This chain joins TRBV6-5 and TRBJ1-2, with D perhaps TRBD1 (6 bases). Deletions cut 6 bases from V and 10 bases from J, with 15 bases between. The CDR3 spans 12 residues. Germline assignment: CDR1 MNHEY and CDR2 SVGAGI. In DNA form, the CDR3 reads TGTGCCAGCAGGGCCGGGGACACCCTCTACACCTTC. It yields the protein CASRAGDTLYTF.

This clone was recorded a few times. The V and J genes are TRBV27 and TRBJ2-2, with D perhaps TRBD2 (5 bases). Germline V gene lookup returns CDR1 MNHEY and CDR2 SMNVEV (reference sequence). Trimming removed 0 bases at V and 5 bases at J, with 13 bases between. The CDR3 has 16 amino acids. The CDR3 protein is CASSLSPVRGTGELFF. The CDR3 DNA sequence: TGTGCCAGCAGTTTATCCCCGGTACGAGGGACCGGGGAGCTGTTTTTT.

The CDR3 region has the DNA TGTGCCAGCAACCCTGGACAGGGCTACGAGCAGTACTTC. This sequence encodes CASNPGQGYEQYF. The chain links TRBV28 to TRBJ2-7, with TRBD1 matching over 8 bases. This CDR3 region has 13 residues. Germline trimming cut 7 bases from V and 3 bases from J; bases unmatched to any gene: 5. From germline, CDR1 is MDHEN and CDR2 SYDVKM.

V gene TRBV11-2 combines with J gene TRBJ2-7; D is uncertain. Germline CDR1 reads SGHAT; CDR2 reads FQNNGV. CDR3 length equals 14 residues. V was trimmed by 1 base and J by 2 bases, leaving 9 bases between them. CDR3 in DNA: TGTGCCAGCAGCTTAGTCCGGAGTGCCTACGAGCAGTACTTC. Translated: CASSLVRSAYEQYF.

J is TRBJ1-5 and V is TRBV19; D gene uncertain. The V gene's germline CDR1 is LNHDA and CDR2 SQIVND (reference sequence). The CDR3 is made up of 15 amino acids. The V and J ends lost 2 bases and 4 bases respectively, with 12 bases between them. The CDR3 DNA is TGTGCCAGTAGTATATCCCCCTCGGGGAATCAGCCCCAGCATTTT. Protein: CASSISPSGNQPQHF.

The chain combines TRBV7-7 with TRBJ2-5; 9 bases map to TRBD1. The V gene's germline CDR1 is SSHAT and CDR2 FNYEAQ (reference sequence). V was clipped by 5 bases and J by 2 bases; unmatched bases: 3. The CDR3 sequence is 14 residues long. The CDR3 region is CASSRDRVQETQYF. The CDR3 nucleotides read TGTGCCAGCAGCCGGGACAGGGTTCAAGAGACCCAGTACTTC. The variable domain in full, completed from reference TRBV7-7 and TRBJ2-5, reads GAGVSQSPRYKVTKRGQDVTLRCDPISSHATLYWYQQALGQGPEFLTYFNYEAQPDKSGLPSDRFSAERPEGSISTLTIQRTEQRDSAMYRCASSRDRVQETQYFGPGTRLLVL.

This clone appeared a few times. The V gene is TRBV5-4, the J gene TRBJ1-1; TRBD1 might be the D (6 bases). V dropped 4 bases and J dropped 7 bases, with 17 bases sitting between them. Per the germline V gene, CDR1 is SGHNT and CDR2 is YYREEE (reference sequence). CDR3 length: 14 amino acids. The CDR3 DNA is TGTGCCAGCAGCACGGGGGGGGCGCCACATGAAGCTTTCTTT. This sequence encodes CASSTGGAPHEAFF.

This clone was recorded once. The chain has TRBV4-1 and TRBJ2-3; 7 bases map to TRBD2. Germline values: CDR1 MGHRA, CDR2 YSYEKL. V shed 5 bases, J shed 2 bases, and the junction held 10 bases outside the gene matches. The CDR3 runs 16 residues. CDR3 sequence reads: CASSLRGSESTDTQYF. CDR3 nucleotides: TGCGCCAGCAGCTTACGCGGGAGCGAATCCACAGATACGCAGTATTTT.

This clone is a singleton in its sample. The chain employs TRBV7-9 and TRBJ1-2; maybe TRBD1 (5 bases). The CDR3 covers 14 residues. The V end was cut by 1 base, the J end by 8 bases, with 14 bases between. The germline V gene encodes CDR1 SEHNR and CDR2 FQNEAQ (reference sequence). CDR3 residues: CASSLGPGIDGYTF. CDR3 DNA sequence: TGTGCCAGCAGCTTAGGTCCAGGGATCGACGGCTACACCTTC. Together with reference TRBV7-9 and TRBJ1-2, the CDR3 gives the full variable domain: DTGVSQNPRHKITKRGQNVTFRCDPISEHNRLYWYRQTLGQGPEFLTYFQNEAQLEKSRLLSDRFSAERPKGSFSTLEIQRTEQGDSAMYLCASSLGPGIDGYTFGSGTRLTVV.

The chain employs TRBV2 and TRBJ2-5; TRBD1 matches at 11 bases. The J call may be faulty, since TRBJ2-7 better matches the DNA end. This CDR3 spans 15 amino acids. From germline, CDR1 is SNHLY and CDR2 FYNNEI. The CDR3 DNA reads TGTGCCAGCACTCTCGTAGGACAGGGGGCCCACGAGCAGTACTTC. Its protein is CASTLVGQGAHEQYF.

The chain links TRBV25-1 to TRBJ2-7; 9 bases align to TRBD2. The V gene's germline CDR1 is MGHDK and CDR2 SYGVNS. This CDR3 is 15 amino acids long. The J segment lost 5 bases and the V segment lost 3 bases, leaving 8 bases of the junction unmatched. The CDR3 reads CASSDGAGGDHEQYF. In nucleotides, the CDR3 is TGTGCCAGCAGTGATGGGGCGGGAGGGGATCACGAGCAGTACTTC.

This chain joins TRBV2 and TRBJ2-5, with 7 bases matching TRBD1. Trimming removed 1 base from V and 3 bases from J; junction bases left unmatched: 8. Germline CDR1 and CDR2: SNHLY and FYNNEI. CDR3 length equals 16 residues. The CDR3 sequence: CASSEGDRVIKETQYF. In DNA, the CDR3 is TGTGCCAGCAGTGAAGGTGACAGGGTAATCAAAGAGACCCAGTACTTC.

Remarks on this clone: The junction departs from germline at one end; a sequencing error may be responsible. The chain combines TRBV7-9 with TRBJ2-1; TRBD2 matches at 7 bases. The CDR3 totals 12 residues. Germline loops: CDR1 SEHNR, CDR2 FQNEAQ (reference sequence). The CDR3 coding sequence is TGTTCCAGCATTTCGGGGGGCAATGAGCAGTTCTTC. It specifies CSSISGGNEQFF.

This rearrangement joins TRBV2 to TRBJ2-7, with D unclear. With 4 bases removed from V and 7 bases from J, the gap between germline ends came to 8 bases. Germline loops: CDR1 SNHLY, CDR2 FYNNEI. CDR3 length: 11 residues. CDR3 DNA sequence: TGTGCCAGCAGTGGAAGCCTGGAGCAGTACTTC. This codes for CASSGSLEQYF.

The chain joins TRBV2 to TRBJ2-7, with D perhaps TRBD2 (7 bases). Germline CDR1 SNHLY, CDR2 FYNNEI. This CDR3 is 11 amino acids long. The V gene lost 8 bases and the J gene lost 13 bases, with 18 bases spanning the gap. DNA of the CDR3: TGTGCCAGCGGGGGCGGGGGATCGGAATACTTC. Amino acid sequence: CASGGGGSEYF. The whole variable domain, filled in from reference TRBV2 and TRBJ2-7, reads EPEVTQTPSHQVTQMGQEVILRCVPISNHLYFYWYRQILGQKVEFLVSFYNNEISEKSEIFDDQFSVERPDGSNFTLKIRSTKLEDSAMYFCASGGGGSEYFGPGTRLTVT.

This rearrangement joins TRBV18 to TRBJ1-5; perhaps TRBD1 as D (5 bases). CDR3 length equals 14 residues. Germline V gene data show CDR1 as KGHSH and CDR2 as LQKENI. V lost 3 bases, J lost 4 bases, and 10 bases lay in between. The CDR3 sequence: CASSPSQANQPQHF. Written as DNA, the CDR3 is TGTGCCAGCTCACCTTCACAGGCTAATCAGCCCCAGCATTTT.

The chain employs TRBV25-1 and TRBJ2-1; no clear D. The V end was cut by 5 bases, the J end by 7 bases, with 6 bases between. From germline, CDR1 is MGHDK and CDR2 SYGVNS. This CDR3 is built from 11 residues. The CDR3 sequence: CASSSLNEQFF. CDR3 sequence (DNA): TGTGCCAGCAGTTCCCTGAATGAGCAGTTCTTC.

This clone was seen only once. The J gene is TRBJ1-6, the V gene TRBV4-1; no firm D call. From germline, CDR1 is MGHRA and CDR2 YSYEKL. The CDR3 runs 15 residues. Trimming took 0 bases from V and 6 from J, leaving 9 bases between them. The CDR3, as DNA: TGCGCCAGCAGCCAAGAGGAGAGCCTTAATTCACCCCTCCACTTT. Protein product: CASSQEESLNSPLHF.

The chain recombines TRBV6-6 with TRBJ2-3; 9 positions match TRBD1. Germline CDR1 and CDR2: MNHNY and SVGAGI (reference sequence). Losses at the gene ends were 6 bases for V and 4 bases for J; bases not matched to a gene: 5. The CDR3 consists of 14 residues. The CDR3 DNA reads as TGTGCCAGCAGGGGGGACAGGGAAGCAGATACGCAGTATTTT. Its protein product is CASRGDREADTQYF.

This rearrangement joins TRBV11-1 to TRBJ1-5; the D gene is possibly TRBD1 (6 bases). CDR3 size: 14 residues. Germline V gives CDR1 SGHAT, CDR2 FQDESV (reference sequence). Trimming took off 5 bases at V and 3 bases at J, with 11 bases between the two ends. The CDR3 sequence: CASSQGQPNQPQHF. For the CDR3, the DNA is TGTGCCAGCAGCCAAGGACAGCCCAATCAGCCCCAGCATTTT. Variable domain in full (rest from reference TRBV11-1 and TRBJ1-5): EAEVAQSPRYKITEKSQAVAFWCDPISGHATLYWYRQILGQGPELLVQFQDESVVDDSQLPKDRFSAERLKGVDSTLKIQPAELGDSAMYLCASSQGQPNQPQHFGDGTRLSIL.

V usage is TRBV27 and J usage is TRBJ1-2; D is possibly TRBD1 (5 bases). The ends were cut back, 4 bases at V and 4 bases at J, with 13 bases in the middle. Germline assignment: CDR1 MNHEY and CDR2 SMNVEV (reference sequence). The CDR3 spans 14 residues. The CDR3 DNA follows: TGTGCCAGCAGTTCCGCGGGACCGATCTATGGCTACACCTTC. It translates to CASSSAGPIYGYTF.

Points on this clone: At the DNA level, this CDR3 is encoded by other sequences in the same sample as well. The chain couples TRBV6-5 to TRBJ2-1; D perhaps matches TRBD1 (6 bases). Per germline, CDR1 MNHEY and CDR2 SVGAGI. The CDR3 has 14 residues. Trimming took off 1 base at V and 3 bases at J, with 7 bases between the two ends. CDR3 in amino acids: CASSYLTGYNEQFF. CDR3 DNA sequence: TGTGCCAGCAGTTACTTGACAGGCTACAATGAGCAGTTCTTC.

This chain joins TRBV13 and TRBJ1-1, with D maybe TRBD1 (6 bases). The CDR3 contains 16 residues. CDR1 is PRHDT and CDR2 is FYEKMQ in the germline V gene (reference sequence). The ends were cut back, 4 bases at V and 0 bases at J, with 15 bases in the middle. CDR3 sequence reads: CASSSRTVYMNTEAFF. The DNA for the CDR3 is TGTGCCAGCAGCTCCCGGACAGTCTACATGAACACTGAAGCTTTCTTT.

V and J are TRBV2 and TRBJ2-1; 10 bases map to TRBD2. Per germline, CDR1 SNHLY and CDR2 FYNNEI. This CDR3 spans 17 amino acids. Trimming at V came to 6 bases and at J to 0 bases, leaving 8 bases not matched to a gene. CDR3 DNA: TGTGCCAGCAGCGTTAGGACTAGCGGACCCTCCTACAATGAGCAGTTCTTC. Encoded protein: CASSVRTSGPSYNEQFF. The whole variable domain, remainder taken from reference TRBV2 and TRBJ2-1, is EPEVTQTPSHQVTQMGQEVILRCVPISNHLYFYWYRQILGQKVEFLVSFYNNEISEKSEIFDDQFSVERPDGSNFTLKIRSTKLEDSAMYFCASSVRTSGPSYNEQFFGPGTRLTVL.